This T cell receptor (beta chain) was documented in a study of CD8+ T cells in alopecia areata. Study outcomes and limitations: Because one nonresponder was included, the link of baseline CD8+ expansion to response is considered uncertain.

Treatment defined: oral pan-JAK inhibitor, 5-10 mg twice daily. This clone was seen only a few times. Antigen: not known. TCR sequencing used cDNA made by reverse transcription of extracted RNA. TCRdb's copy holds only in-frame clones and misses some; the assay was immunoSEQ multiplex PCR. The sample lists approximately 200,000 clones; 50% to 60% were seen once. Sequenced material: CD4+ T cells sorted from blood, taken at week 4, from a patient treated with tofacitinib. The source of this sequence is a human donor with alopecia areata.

The CDR3 loop is CASSPKQQTGNTIYF. The CDR3 bases are TGTGCCAGCAGCCCTAAACAGCAGACAGGAAACACCATATATTTT. The rearrangement joins TRBV7-9 to TRBJ1-3; D ambiguous. This CDR3 has 15 residues. Germline loops: CDR1 SEHNR, CDR2 FQNEAQ (reference sequence). V lost 5 bases and J lost 4, with 15 bases in between. Full variable domain (remainder filled in from reference TRBV7-9 and TRBJ1-3): DTGVSQNPRHKITKRGQNVTFRCDPISEHNRLYWYRQTLGQGPEFLTYFQNEAQLEKSRLLSDRFSAERPKGSFSTLEIQRTEQGDSAMYLCASSPKQQTGNTIYFGEGSWLTVV.